This TCR beta chain derives from a study of blood T cell repertoires in COVID-19. Study-wide context: Samples came from the United States, Italy and Spain, spanning acute and convalescent COVID-19.

In the original workflow: Cell counts per sample came from amplifying reference gene primers. TCRdb's copy holds only in-frame clones and misses some; the assay was immunoSEQ multiplex PCR. For V, J and clone size, that table is used; D and trimming come from the DNA. The top ten clones hold less than 4% of a sample with 270,000 or so clones, approximately 77% of them seen once. The sequence came from a woman between 18 and 29 years old with acute or convalescent COVID-19. Sequencing was done on a sample of peripheral blood.

The CDR3 sequence: CASSLLGQTNEKLFF. Here the CDR3 DNA reads TGTGCCAGCAGCTTACTGGGACAGACTAATGAAAAACTGTTTTTT. The chain joins TRBV7-6 to TRBJ1-4; 7 bases align to TRBD1. This CDR3 has 15 residues. Germline V CDR1 and CDR2: SGHVS, FNYEAQ. Trimming cost V 2 bases and J 2 bases; bases outside gene matches: 2. Combining the CDR3 with reference TRBV7-6 and TRBJ1-4 gives the whole variable domain GAGVSQSPRYKVTKRGQDVALRCDPISGHVSLYWYRQALGQGPEFLTYFNYEAQQDKSGLPNDRFSAERPEGSISTLTIQRTEQRDSAMYRCASSLLGQTNEKLFFGSGTQLSVL.